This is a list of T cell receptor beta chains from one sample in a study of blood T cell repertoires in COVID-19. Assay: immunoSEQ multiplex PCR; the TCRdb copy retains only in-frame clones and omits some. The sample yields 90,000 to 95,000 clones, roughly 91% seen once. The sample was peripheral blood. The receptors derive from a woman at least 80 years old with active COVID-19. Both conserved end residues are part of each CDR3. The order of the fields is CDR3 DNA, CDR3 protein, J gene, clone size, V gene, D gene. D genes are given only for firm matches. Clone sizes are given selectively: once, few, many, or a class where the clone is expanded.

TGCGCCAGCAGCCCATCTACTTCGACAGATACGCAGTATTTT | CASSPSTSTDTQYF | TRBJ2-3 | NA | TRBV5-1 | NA
TGCGCCAGCAGCCAAGGTCGTGGAGAGGGGGCGAAACACTATGGCTACACCTTC | CASSQGRGEGAKHYGYTF | TRBJ1-2 | NA | TRBV4-3 | TRBD1
TGTGCCAGCAGCGTAGCGGGTGGCCCCGGTCTCTCCTACAATGAGCAGTTCTTC | CASSVAGGPGLSYNEQFF | TRBJ2-1 | NA | TRBV9 | NA
TGTGCCAGCAGCTCCTGGCTAGGAGAGACCCAGTACTTC | CASSSWLGETQYF | TRBJ2-5 | NA | TRBV7-2 | NA
TGTGCCAGCAGCCCCAGGGCGACAGATACGCAGTATTTT | CASSPRATDTQYF | TRBJ2-3 | NA | TRBV7-3 | NA
TGTGCCAGCAGCTTAAAGGGGGCTGAAGCTTTCTTT | CASSLKGAEAFF | TRBJ1-1 | NA | TRBV6-6 | NA
TGTGCCAGCAGTTGGAGTTCTGGGGCCAACGTCCTGACTTTC | CASSWSSGANVLTF | TRBJ2-6 | NA | TRBV27 | NA
TGTGCCACCAGTGATTTAACGGAGTCTGGGGCCAACGTCCTGACTTTC | CATSDLTESGANVLTF | TRBJ2-6 | NA | TRBV24-1 | NA
TGTGCCAGCAGCGACTCAAGGACTAGTTTCAATGAGCAGTTCTTC | CASSDSRTSFNEQFF | TRBJ2-1 | NA | TRBV5-5 | TRBD2
TGTGCCAGCAGTTCGGGGGCGGGAGGATCGGGAAATGAGCAGTTCTTC | CASSSGAGGSGNEQFF | TRBJ2-1 | few | TRBV2 | TRBD2
TGTGCCAGAAACTACTCGGGGGGCGCGGGTCAGCCCCAGCATTTT | CARNYSGGAGQPQHF | TRBJ1-5 | NA | TRBV5-3 | NA
TGTGCCCCGGGTGAGCAGTACTTC | CAPGEQYF | TRBJ2-7 | NA | TRBV19 | NA
TGTGCCAGCTCCCTGGGAGGGCGCACCCCCGGGGAGCTGTTTTTT | CASSLGGRTPGELFF | TRBJ2-2 | NA | TRBV6-5 | TRBD2
TGTGCCACCAGCACCTTGGACAGGGTGGGAGAGACCCAGTACTTC | CATSTLDRVGETQYF | TRBJ2-5 | NA | TRBV15 | TRBD1
TGTGCCAGTAGTATTGGGAGCGGGCAGTACTTC | CASSIGSGQYF | TRBJ2-7 | NA | TRBV19 | NA
TGTGCCACCTCCTTCTACGAACAGGGGCCCAAAAACATTCAGTACTTC | CATSFYEQGPKNIQYF | TRBJ2-4 | NA | TRBV28 | TRBD1
TGTGCCAGTACAGACAGGGGTCAATCCTACGAGCAGTACTTC | CASTDRGQSYEQYF | TRBJ2-7 | NA | TRBV2 | TRBD1
TGTGCCAGCAGCATACGACAGGGCGGCCCTTACGAGCAGTACTTC | CASSIRQGGPYEQYF | TRBJ2-7 | NA | TRBV21-1 | NA
TGTGCCACCAGTGATTTTGACGGACAAAACTATGGCTACACCTTC | CATSDFDGQNYGYTF | TRBJ1-2 | once | TRBV24-1 | NA
TGTGCCACCAGTGATGCAACTAGCGCCTTCACAGATACGCAGTATTTT | CATSDATSAFTDTQYF | TRBJ2-3 | NA | TRBV24-1 | TRBD2
TGTGCCAGCAGCGCTGGGACAGTAGTTAATGAAAAACTGTTTTTT | CASSAGTVVNEKLFF | TRBJ1-4 | once | TRBV25-1 | TRBD1
TGTGCCAGCAGCTTAGTAGGGGGTTATTACACAGATACGCAGTATTTT | CASSLVGGYYTDTQYF | TRBJ2-3 | NA | TRBV7-2 | NA
TGTGCCAGCAGCGTAGATCTAGCGGGAGTGTTAAATGAGCAGTTCTTC | CASSVDLAGVLNEQFF | TRBJ2-1 | NA | TRBV9 | TRBD2